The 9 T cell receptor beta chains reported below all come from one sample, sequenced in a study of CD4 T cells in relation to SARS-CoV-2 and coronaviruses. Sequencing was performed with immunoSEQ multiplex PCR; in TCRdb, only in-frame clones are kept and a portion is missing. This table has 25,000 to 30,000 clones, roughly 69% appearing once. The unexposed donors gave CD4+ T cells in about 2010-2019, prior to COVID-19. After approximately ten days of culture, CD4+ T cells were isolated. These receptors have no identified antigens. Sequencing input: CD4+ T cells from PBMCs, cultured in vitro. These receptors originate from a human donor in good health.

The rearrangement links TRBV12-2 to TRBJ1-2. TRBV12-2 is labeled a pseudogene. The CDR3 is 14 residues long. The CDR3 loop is CASRRAAVIYGYTF. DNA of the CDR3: TGTGCAAGTCGCCGGGCAGCGGTAATCTATGGCTACACCTTC.

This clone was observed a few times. Here the CDR3 reads CASSHSKNTEAFF. Written as DNA, the CDR3 is TGTGCCAGCAGCCACTCCAAGAACACTGAAGCTTTCTTT. J is TRBJ1-1 and V is TRBV11-3; D unresolved. Trimming took 5 bases from V and 1 from J, leaving 8 bases between them. Germline V gives CDR1 SGHNT, CDR2 YENEEA. The CDR3 contains 13 residues.

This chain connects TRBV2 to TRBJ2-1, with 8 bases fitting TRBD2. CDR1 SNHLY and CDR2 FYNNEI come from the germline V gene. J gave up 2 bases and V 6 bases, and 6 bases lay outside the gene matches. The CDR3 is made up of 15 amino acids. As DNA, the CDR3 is TGTGCCAGCAGGTCGTTTAGCGGGACCTACAATGAGCAGTTCTTC. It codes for CASRSFSGTYNEQFF.

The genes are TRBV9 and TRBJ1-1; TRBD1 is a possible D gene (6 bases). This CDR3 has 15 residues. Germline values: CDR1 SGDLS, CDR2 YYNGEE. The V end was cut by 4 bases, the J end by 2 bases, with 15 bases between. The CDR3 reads CASSPRDTDNTEAFF. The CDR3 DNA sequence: TGTGCCAGCAGCCCGAGGGACACGGATAACACTGAAGCTTTCTTT.

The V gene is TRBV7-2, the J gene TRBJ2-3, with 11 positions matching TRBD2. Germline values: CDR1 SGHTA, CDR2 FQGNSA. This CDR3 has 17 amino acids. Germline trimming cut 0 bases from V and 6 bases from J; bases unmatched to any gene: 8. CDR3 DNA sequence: TGTGCCAGCAGCTTAGCGGGTAGCGGGGGGGCCGTGGATACGCAGTATTTT. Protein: CASSLAGSGGAVDTQYF.

CDR3 coding DNA: TGCAGCATTGCTGTAACAGGAGAGACCCAGTACTTC. This sequence encodes CSIAVTGETQYF. The chain employs TRBV29-1 and TRBJ2-5; D perhaps matches TRBD1 (5 bases). The germline CDR1 and CDR2 sequences are SQVTM and ANQGSEA. The CDR3 extends over 12 amino acids. V lost 8 bases, J lost 4 bases, and 14 bases lay in between.

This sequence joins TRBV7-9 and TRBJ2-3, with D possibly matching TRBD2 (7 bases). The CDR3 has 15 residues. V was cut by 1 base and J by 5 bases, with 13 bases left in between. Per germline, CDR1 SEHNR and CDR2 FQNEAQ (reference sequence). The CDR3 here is CASSLEAGARDTQYF. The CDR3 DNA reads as TGTGCCAGCAGCTTAGAGGCGGGGGCCAGAGATACGCAGTATTTT.

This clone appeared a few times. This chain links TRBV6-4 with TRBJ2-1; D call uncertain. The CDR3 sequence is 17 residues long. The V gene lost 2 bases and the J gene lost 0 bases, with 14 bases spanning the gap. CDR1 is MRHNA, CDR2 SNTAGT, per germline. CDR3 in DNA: TGTGCCAGCAGTGACCGCCTTGCTCATAGCTCCTACAATGAGCAGTTCTTC. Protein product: CASSDRLAHSSYNEQFF.

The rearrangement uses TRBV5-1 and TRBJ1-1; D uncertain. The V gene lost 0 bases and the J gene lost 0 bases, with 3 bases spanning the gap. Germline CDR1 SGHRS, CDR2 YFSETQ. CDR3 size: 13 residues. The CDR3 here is CASSLVVNTEAFF. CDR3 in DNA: TGCGCCAGCAGCTTGGTGGTGAACACTGAAGCTTTCTTT.